Ten or more counts support the clone carrying this T cell receptor (beta chain). The data stem from a study of CD8+CD57+ T cells in acquired aplastic anemia. Template material for TCR beta VDJ and CDR3 profiling consisted of genomic DNA. MiXCR, run by TCRdb on the reads, gives a single entry per CDR3 protein. The sample contains under 350,000 distinct CDR3 sequences, roughly 50% of which appear only once. Germline CDR1 SGHTS, CDR2 YDEGEE. V lost 4 bases and J 0 bases, leaving 16 bases between the germline ends. This CDR3 comprises 16 residues. Sequencing input: sorted CD4+, CD8+, or CD8+CD57+ T cells (not recorded which) from PBMCs. The chain recombines TRBV5-8 with TRBJ2-5; perhaps TRBD2 as D (7 bases). The sequence came from a human donor with severe aplastic anemia or a healthy control (not recorded which). This chain's CDR3 is CASSPAGALNQETQYF. The CDR3 coding sequence is TGTGCCAGCAGCCCCGCGGGGGCGCTGAACCAAGAGACCCAGTACTTC.